This T cell receptor (beta chain) was identified in a study of vaccination effects on CD4 cells after COVID-19. With regard to this clone: No antigen is known for it.

The CDR3 length is 14 residues. Germline V CDR1 and CDR2: SGHTA, FQGNSA. Trimming shortened V by 1 base and J by 2 bases, and 6 bases separated the two germline ends. Antigen-specific CD4+ T cells were expanded with viral peptide pools in the ViraFEST assay before sequencing. Cells that had been cultured for 10 days were the source of isolated CD4+ T cells. PCR-confirmed SARS-CoV-2 infection occurred in the person between March and December 2020. Sequenced by immunoSEQ multiplex PCR; TCRdb stores in-frame clones only, minus some. The table lists tens of thousands of clones, roughly 69% of them singletons.

The chain combines TRBV7-2 with TRBJ2-1; a weak D match, TRBD1 (6 bases). The clonotype originates from a human donor who had a prior SARS-CoV-2 infection. The source was CD4+ T cells from PBMCs cultured with HCoV-NL63 spike peptides, collected before COVID-19 vaccination. As DNA, the CDR3 is TGTGCCAGCAGCTTAGGGGGGCCCTACAATGAGCAGTTCTTC. Encoded protein: CASSLGGPYNEQFF. The full variable domain, rest sourced from reference TRBV7-2 and TRBJ2-1, is GAGVSQSPSNKVTEKGKDVELRCDPISGHTALYWYRQSLGQGLEFLIYFQGNSAPDKSGLPSDRFSAERTGGSVSTLTIQRTQQEDSAVYLCASSLGGPYNEQFFGPGTRLTVL.